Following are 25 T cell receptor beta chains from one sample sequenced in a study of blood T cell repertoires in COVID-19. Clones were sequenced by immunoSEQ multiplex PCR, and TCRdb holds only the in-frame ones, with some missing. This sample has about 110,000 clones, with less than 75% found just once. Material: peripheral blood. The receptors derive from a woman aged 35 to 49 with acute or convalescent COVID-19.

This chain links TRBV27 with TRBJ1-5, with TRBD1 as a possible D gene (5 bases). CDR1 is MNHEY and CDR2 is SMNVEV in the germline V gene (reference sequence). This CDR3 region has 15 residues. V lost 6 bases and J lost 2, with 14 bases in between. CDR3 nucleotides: TGTGCCAGCAGAGCCGGAATAGGGGGCAATCAGCCCCAGCATTTT. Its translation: CASRAGIGGNQPQHF.

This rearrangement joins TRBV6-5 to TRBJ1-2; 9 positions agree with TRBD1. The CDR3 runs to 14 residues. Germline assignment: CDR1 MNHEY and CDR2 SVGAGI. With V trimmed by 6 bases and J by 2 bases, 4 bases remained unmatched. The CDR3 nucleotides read TGTGCCAGCAGAGGGACAGGGTCCAACTATGGCTACACCTTC. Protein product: CASRGTGSNYGYTF.

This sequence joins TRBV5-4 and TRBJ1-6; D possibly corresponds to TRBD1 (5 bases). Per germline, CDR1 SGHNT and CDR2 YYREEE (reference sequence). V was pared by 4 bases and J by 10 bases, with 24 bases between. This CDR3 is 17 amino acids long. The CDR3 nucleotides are TGTGCCAGCAGCGACTCGCCAAGCCGTTCCCAGGGATCACCCCTCCACTTT. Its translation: CASSDSPSRSQGSPLHF.

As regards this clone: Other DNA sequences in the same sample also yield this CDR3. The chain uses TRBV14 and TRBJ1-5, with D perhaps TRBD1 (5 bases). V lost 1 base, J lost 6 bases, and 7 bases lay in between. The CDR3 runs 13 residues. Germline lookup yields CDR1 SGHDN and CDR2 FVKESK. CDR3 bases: TGTGCCAGCAGCCAAGGCGGGGCTCAGCCCCAGCATTTT. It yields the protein CASSQGGAQPQHF.

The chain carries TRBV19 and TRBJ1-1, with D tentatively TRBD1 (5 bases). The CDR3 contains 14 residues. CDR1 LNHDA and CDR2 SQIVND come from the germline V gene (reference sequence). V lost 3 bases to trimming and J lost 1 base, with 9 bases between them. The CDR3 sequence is CASSMVGGNTEAFF. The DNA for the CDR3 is TGTGCCAGTAGTATGGTGGGGGGGAACACTGAAGCTTTCTTT. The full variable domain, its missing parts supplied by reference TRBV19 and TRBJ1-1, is DGGITQSPKYLFRKEGQNVTLSCEQNLNHDAMYWYRQDPGQGLRLIYYSQIVNDFQKGDIAEGYSVSREKKESFPLTVTSAQKNPTAFYLCASSMVGGNTEAFFGQGTRLTVV.

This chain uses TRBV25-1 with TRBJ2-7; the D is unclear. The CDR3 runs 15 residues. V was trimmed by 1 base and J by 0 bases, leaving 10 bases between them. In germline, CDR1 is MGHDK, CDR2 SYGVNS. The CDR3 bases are TGTGCCAGCAGTGAATTAAGTTCCAGCTCCTACGAGCAGTACTTC. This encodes CASSELSSSSYEQYF.

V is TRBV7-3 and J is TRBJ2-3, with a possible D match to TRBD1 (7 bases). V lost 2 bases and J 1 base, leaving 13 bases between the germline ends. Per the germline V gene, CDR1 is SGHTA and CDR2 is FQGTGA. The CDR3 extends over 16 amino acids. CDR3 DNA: TGTGCCAGCAGCTTAGGAGGGGGCAGGGGCACAGATACGCAGTATTTT. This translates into CASSLGGGRGTDTQYF.

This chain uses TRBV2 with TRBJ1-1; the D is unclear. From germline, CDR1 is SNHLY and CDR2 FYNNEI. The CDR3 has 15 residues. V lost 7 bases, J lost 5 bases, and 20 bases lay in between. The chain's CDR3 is CASNSLQSGSTEAFF. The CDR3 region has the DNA TGTGCCAGCAATTCCCTCCAATCAGGAAGTACTGAAGCTTTCTTT. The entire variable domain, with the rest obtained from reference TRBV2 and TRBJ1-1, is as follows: EPEVTQTPSHQVTQMGQEVILRCVPISNHLYFYWYRQILGQKVEFLVSFYNNEISEKSEIFDDQFSVERPDGSNFTLKIRSTKLEDSAMYFCASNSLQSGSTEAFFGQGTRLTVV.

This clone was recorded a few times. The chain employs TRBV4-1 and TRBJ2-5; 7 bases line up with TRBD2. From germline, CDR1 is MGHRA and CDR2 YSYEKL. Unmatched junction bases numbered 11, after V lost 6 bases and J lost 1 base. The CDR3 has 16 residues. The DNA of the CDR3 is TGCGCCAGCAGTCCTCGGGGGGAGCGGCCCCAAGAGACCCAGTACTTC. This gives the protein CASSPRGERPQETQYF.

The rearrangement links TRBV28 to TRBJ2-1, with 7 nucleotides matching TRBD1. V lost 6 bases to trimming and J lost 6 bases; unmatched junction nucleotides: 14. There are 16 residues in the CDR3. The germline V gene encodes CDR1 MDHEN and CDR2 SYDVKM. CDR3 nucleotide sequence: TGTGCCAGCAGATATAAATATAGACAGGGACGCAATGAGCAGTTCTTC. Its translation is CASRYKYRQGRNEQFF.

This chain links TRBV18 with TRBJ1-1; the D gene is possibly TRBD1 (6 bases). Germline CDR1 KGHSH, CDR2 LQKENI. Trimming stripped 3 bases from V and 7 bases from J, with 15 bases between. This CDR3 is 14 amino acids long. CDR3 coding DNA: TGTGCCAGCTCACCCAAACAGGGCCGGGATGAAGCTTTCTTT. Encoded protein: CASSPKQGRDEAFF.

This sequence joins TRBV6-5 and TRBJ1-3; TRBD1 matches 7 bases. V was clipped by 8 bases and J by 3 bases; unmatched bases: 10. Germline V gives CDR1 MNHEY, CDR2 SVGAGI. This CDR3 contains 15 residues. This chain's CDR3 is CASSETGRVGNTIYF. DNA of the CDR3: TGTGCCAGCTCCGAGACAGGGCGAGTTGGAAACACCATATATTTT.

In nucleotides, the CDR3 is TGTGCCAGCAGAGCCAGCGGTAACCAAGAGACCCAGTACTTC. It translates to CASRASGNQETQYF. The V call is TRBV6-5, the J call TRBJ2-5; TRBD2 might be the D (5 bases). Germline V gene lookup returns CDR1 MNHEY and CDR2 SVGAGI. CDR3 length: 14 amino acids. Trimming stripped 6 bases from V and 0 bases from J, with 11 bases between.

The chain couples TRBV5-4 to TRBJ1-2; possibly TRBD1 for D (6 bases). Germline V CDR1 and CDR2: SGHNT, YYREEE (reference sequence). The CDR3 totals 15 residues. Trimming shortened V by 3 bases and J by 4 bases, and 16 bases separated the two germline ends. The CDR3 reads CASSWPGDKAYGYTF. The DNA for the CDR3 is TGTGCCAGCAGCTGGCCAGGGGACAAGGCCTATGGCTACACCTTC.

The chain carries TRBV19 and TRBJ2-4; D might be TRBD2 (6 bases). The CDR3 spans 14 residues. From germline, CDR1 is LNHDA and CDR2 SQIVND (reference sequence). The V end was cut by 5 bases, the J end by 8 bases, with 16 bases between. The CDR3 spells CASSALAMGDIQYF. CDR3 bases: TGTGCCAGTAGTGCACTAGCTATGGGGGACATTCAGTACTTC.

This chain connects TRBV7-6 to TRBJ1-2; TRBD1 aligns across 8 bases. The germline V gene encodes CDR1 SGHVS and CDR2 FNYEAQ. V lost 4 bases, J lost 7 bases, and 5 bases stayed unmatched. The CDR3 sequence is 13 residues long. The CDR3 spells CASSSGGVGGYTF. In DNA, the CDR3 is TGTGCCAGCAGCTCAGGGGGCGTAGGTGGCTACACCTTC.

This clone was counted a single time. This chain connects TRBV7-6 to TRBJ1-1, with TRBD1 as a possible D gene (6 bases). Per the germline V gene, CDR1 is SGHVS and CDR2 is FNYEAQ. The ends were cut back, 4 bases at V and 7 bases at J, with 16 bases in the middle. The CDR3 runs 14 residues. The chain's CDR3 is CASSSDAWGREAFF. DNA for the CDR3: TGTGCCAGCAGCTCGGACGCCTGGGGGCGTGAAGCTTTCTTT.

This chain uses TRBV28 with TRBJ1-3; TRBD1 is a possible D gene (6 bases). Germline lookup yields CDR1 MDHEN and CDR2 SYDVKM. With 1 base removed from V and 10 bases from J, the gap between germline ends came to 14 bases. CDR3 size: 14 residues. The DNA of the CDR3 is TGTGCCAGCAGTTTATCAACAGGGTTTGCTACCATATATTTT. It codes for CASSLSTGFATIYF. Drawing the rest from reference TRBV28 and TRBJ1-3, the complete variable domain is DVKVTQSSRYLVKRTGEKVFLECVQDMDHENMFWYRQDPGLGLRLIYFSYDVKMKEKGDIPEGYSVSREKKERFSLILESASTNQTSMYLCASSLSTGFATIYFGEGSWLTVV.

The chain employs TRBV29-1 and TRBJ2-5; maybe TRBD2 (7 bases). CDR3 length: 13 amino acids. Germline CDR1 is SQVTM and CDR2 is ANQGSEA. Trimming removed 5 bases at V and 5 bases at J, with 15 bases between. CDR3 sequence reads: CSVLLGGAETQYF. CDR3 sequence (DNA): TGCAGCGTTTTGTTGGGGGGGGCCGAGACCCAGTACTTC. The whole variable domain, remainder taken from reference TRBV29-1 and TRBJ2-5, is SAVISQKPSRDICQRGTSLTIQCQVDSQVTMMFWYRQQPGQSLTLIATANQGSEATYESGFVIDKFPISRPNLTFSTLTVSNMSPEDSSIYLCSVLLGGAETQYFGPGTRLLVL.

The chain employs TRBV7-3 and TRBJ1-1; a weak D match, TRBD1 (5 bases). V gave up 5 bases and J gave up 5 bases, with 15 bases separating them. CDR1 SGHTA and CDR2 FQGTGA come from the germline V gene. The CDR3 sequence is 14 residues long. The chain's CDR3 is CASSTVLKGTEAFF. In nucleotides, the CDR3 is TGTGCCAGCAGCACGGTCTTAAAGGGGACTGAAGCTTTCTTT.

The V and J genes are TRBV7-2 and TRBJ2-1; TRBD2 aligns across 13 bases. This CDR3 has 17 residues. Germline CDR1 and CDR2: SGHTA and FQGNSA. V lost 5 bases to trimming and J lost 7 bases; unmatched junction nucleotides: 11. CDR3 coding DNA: TGTGCCAGCAGCGCCCAGCCTCCGGGACTAGCGGGGAATGAGCAGTTCTTC. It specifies CASSAQPPGLAGNEQFF.

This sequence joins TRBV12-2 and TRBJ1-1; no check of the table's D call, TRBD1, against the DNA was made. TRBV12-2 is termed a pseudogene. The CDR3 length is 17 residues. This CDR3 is CASRLEGQGAWDTEAFF. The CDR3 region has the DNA TGTGCAAGTCGCTTAGAGGGACAGGGGGCGTGGGACACTGAAGCTTTCTTT.

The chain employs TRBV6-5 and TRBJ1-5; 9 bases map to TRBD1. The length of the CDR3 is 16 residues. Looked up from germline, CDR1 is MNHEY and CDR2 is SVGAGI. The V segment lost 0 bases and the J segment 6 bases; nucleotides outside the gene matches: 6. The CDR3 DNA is TGTGCCAGCAGTTACTCGATGCCGGGACAGGGTCAGCCCCAGCATTTT. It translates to CASSYSMPGQGQPQHF.

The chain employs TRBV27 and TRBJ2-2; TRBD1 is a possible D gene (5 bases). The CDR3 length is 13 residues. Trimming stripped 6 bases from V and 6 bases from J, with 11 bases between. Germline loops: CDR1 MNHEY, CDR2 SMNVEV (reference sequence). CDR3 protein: CASSRQGAGELFF. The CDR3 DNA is TGTGCCAGCAGCCGCCAGGGTGCCGGGGAGCTGTTTTTT.

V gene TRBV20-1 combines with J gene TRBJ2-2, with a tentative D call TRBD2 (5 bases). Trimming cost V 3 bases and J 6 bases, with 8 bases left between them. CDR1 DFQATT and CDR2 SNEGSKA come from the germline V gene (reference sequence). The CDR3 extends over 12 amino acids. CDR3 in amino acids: CSASAGPGELFF. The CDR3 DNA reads TGCAGTGCTAGTGCGGGTCCCGGGGAGCTGTTTTTT.